This T cell receptor beta chain was captured in a study of siplizumab effects on memory and regulatory T cells. Per sample, roughly 10^5 TCR templates underwent assay. The protocol was immunoSEQ multiplex PCR, while the TCRdb copy is restricted to in-frame clones and leaves out a portion. Of over 35,000 clones detected, roughly nine tenths appear once; the ten largest clones hold 0.25%. As to this clone: Its antigen is currently unknown.

Germline loops: CDR1 SGDLS, CDR2 YYNGEE. The CDR3 spans 15 residues. Trimming removed 0 bases from V and 5 bases from J; junction bases left unmatched: 3. Notes on the study in general: Mappable alloreactive CD4+ clones averaged about 70% Treg-derived with siplizumab versus under 30% in controls.

Input material: naive CD4+ T cells sorted from blood. The V gene is TRBV9, the J gene TRBJ2-7; 12 nucleotides align to TRBD2. The TCR was taken from a human donor in good health. The CDR3 loop reads CASSVGLAGANEQYF. The CDR3 nucleotides are TGTGCCAGCAGCGTAGGACTAGCGGGAGCAAACGAGCAGTACTTC.